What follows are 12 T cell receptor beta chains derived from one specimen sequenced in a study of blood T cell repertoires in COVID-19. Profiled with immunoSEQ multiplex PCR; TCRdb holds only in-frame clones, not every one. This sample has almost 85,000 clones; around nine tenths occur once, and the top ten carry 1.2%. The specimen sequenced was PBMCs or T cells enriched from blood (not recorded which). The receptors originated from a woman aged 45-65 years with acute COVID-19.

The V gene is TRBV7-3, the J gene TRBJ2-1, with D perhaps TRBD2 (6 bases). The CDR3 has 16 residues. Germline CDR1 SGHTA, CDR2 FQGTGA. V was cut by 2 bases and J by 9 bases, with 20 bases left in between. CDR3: CASSLFIGPEGGEQFF. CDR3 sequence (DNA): TGTGCCAGCAGCTTATTTATTGGGCCCGAGGGAGGTGAGCAGTTCTTC.

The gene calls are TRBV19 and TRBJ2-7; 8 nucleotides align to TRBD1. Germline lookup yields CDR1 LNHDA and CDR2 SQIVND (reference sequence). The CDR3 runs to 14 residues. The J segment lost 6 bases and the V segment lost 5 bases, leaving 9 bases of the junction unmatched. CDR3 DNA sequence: TGTGCCAGTAGTGGCCTCAGGGGGCTAGGCGAGCAGTACTTC. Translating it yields CASSGLRGLGEQYF. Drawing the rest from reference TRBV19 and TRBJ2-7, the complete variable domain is DGGITQSPKYLFRKEGQNVTLSCEQNLNHDAMYWYRQDPGQGLRLIYYSQIVNDFQKGDIAEGYSVSREKKESFPLTVTSAQKNPTAFYLCASSGLRGLGEQYFGPGTRLTVT.

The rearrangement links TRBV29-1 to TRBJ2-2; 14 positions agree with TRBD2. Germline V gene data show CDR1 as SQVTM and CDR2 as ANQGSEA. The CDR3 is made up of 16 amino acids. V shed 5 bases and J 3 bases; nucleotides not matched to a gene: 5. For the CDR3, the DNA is TGCAGCGTTCAGACTAGCGGGAGGGCCTACACCGGGGAGCTGTTTTTT. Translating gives CSVQTSGRAYTGELFF.

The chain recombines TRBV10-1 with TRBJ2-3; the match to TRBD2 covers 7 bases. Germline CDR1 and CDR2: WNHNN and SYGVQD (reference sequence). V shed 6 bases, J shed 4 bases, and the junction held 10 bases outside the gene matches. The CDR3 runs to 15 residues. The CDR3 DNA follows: TGCGCCAGCAGCCTACGGACTAGATCGGCAGATACGCAGTATTTT. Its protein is CASSLRTRSADTQYF.

Written as DNA, the CDR3 is TGTGCCACCAGCAGAGATTCCAGGATGAATGAGCAGTTCTTC. Amino acids: CATSRDSRMNEQFF. V and J are TRBV15 and TRBJ2-1; D gene unclear. The CDR3 is 14 amino acids. The V gene lost 0 bases and the J gene lost 7 bases, with 10 bases spanning the gap. The germline V gene has CDR1 LNHNV and CDR2 YYDKDF (reference sequence).

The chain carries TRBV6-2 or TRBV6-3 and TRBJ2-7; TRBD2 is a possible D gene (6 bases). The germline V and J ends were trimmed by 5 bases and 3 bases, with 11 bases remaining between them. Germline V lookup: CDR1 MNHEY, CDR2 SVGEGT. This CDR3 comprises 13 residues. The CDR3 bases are TGTGCCAGCAGTACGGGAGAAGTCTACGAGCAGTACTTC. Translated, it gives CASSTGEVYEQYF.

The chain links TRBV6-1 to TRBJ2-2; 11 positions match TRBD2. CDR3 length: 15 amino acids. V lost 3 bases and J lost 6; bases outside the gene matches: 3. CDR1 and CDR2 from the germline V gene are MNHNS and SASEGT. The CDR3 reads CASSELAGGPGELFF. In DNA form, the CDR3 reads TGTGCCAGCAGTGAGCTAGCGGGAGGCCCCGGGGAGCTGTTTTTT.

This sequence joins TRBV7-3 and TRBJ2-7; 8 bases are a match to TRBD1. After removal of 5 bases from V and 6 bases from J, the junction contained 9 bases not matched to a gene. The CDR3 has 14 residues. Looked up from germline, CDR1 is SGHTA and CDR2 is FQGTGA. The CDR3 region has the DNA TGTGCCAGCAGCCCCAGGACAGGGTACAGCGAGCAGTACTTC. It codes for CASSPRTGYSEQYF.

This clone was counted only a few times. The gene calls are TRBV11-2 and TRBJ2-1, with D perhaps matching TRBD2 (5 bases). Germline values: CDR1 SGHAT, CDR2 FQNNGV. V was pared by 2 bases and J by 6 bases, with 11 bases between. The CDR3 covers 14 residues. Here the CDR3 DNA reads TGTGCCAGCAGCTTACAAGCGGTAAGCAATGAGCAGTTCTTC. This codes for CASSLQAVSNEQFF.

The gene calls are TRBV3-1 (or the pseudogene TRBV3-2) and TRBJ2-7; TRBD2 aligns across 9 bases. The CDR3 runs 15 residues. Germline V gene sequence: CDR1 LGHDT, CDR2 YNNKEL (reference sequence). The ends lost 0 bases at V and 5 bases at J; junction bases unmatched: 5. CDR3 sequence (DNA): TGTGCCAGCAGCCAAGAGGCTAGCGGGATCCACGAGCAGTACTTC. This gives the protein CASSQEASGIHEQYF.

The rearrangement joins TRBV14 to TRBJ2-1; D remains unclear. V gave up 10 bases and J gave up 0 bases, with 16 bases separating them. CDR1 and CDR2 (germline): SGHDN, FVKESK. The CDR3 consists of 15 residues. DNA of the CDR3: TGTGCCACCGCTCCCTTGTTGAGCTCCTACAATGAGCAGTTCTTC. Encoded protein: CATAPLLSSYNEQFF.

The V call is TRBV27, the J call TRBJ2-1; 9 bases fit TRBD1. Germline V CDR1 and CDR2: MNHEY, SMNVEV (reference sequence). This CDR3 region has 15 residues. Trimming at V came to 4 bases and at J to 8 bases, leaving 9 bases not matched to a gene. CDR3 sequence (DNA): TGTGCCAGCAGTTCTTGGGACAGGGTTGGTGATGAGCAGTTCTTC. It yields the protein CASSSWDRVGDEQFF.